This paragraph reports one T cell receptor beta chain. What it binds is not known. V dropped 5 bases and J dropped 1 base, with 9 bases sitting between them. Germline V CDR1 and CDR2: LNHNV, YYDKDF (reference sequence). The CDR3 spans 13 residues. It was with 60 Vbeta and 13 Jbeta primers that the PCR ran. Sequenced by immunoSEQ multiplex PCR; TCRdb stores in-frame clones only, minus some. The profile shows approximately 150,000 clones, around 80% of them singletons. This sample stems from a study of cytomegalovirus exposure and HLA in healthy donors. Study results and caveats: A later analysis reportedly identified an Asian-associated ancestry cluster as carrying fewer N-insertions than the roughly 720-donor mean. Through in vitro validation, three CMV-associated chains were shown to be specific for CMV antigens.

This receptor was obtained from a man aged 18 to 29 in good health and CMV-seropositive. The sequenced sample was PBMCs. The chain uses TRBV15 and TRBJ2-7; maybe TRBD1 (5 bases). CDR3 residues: CATSGRQSYEQYF. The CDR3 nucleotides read TGTGCCACCAGCGGTCGACAGTCCTACGAGCAGTACTTC.